This T cell receptor beta chain originates from a study of blood T cell repertoires in COVID-19. Profiled with immunoSEQ multiplex PCR; TCRdb holds only in-frame clones, not every one. The sample consists of some 98,000 clones, 82% of them appearing once. V lost 0 bases, J lost 7 bases, and 13 bases lay in between. The germline CDR1 and CDR2 sequences are SGDLS and YYNGEE. CDR3 length equals 14 residues. In its sample, this clone was seen once. The V and J genes are TRBV9 and TRBJ1-2; weak D call: TRBD1 (5 bases). Sequenced: peripheral blood. This TCR came from a man aged 65-85 years with active or convalescent COVID-19. The CDR3 spells CASSVEEEGPGYTF. Written as DNA, the CDR3 is TGTGCCAGCAGCGTAGAAGAGGAGGGGCCTGGCTACACCTTC. Complete variable domain (other parts from reference TRBV9 and TRBJ1-2): DSGVTQTPKHLITATGQRVTLRCSPRSGDLSVYWYQQSLDQGLQFLIQYYNGEERAKGNILERFSAQQFPDLHSELNLSSLELGDSALYFCASSVEEEGPGYTFGSGTRLTVV.